The entry below describes one T cell receptor (beta chain). Its specificity is not known. The CDR3 is 14 amino acids. V shed 0 bases and J shed 10 bases, with 11 bases lying between them. Germline V lookup: CDR1 SGDLS, CDR2 YYNGEE. The entry originates in a study of post-analysis software for immune sequencing data. The study's findings and limits: Compared with controls, patients had more of about five TRBV segments, including TRBV5-6, TRBV5-1 and TRBV20-1.

Each TCR beta cDNA library carried unique molecular identifiers. TCRdb processed the PCR reads anew with MiXCR; each CDR3 protein has one entry. The repertoire holds hundreds of thousands of distinct CDR3 sequences, roughly 50% seen once, with roughly 4.4% in the top ten. This clonotype was obtained from a girl under 18 with multiple sclerosis. The chain uses TRBV9 and TRBJ1-6; tentatively, D is TRBD1 (5 bases). The sample comprised blood. The CDR3 sequence: CASSVEGNGSPLHF. DNA for the CDR3: TGTGCCAGCAGCGTAGAGGGGAATGGCTCACCCCTCCACTTT.